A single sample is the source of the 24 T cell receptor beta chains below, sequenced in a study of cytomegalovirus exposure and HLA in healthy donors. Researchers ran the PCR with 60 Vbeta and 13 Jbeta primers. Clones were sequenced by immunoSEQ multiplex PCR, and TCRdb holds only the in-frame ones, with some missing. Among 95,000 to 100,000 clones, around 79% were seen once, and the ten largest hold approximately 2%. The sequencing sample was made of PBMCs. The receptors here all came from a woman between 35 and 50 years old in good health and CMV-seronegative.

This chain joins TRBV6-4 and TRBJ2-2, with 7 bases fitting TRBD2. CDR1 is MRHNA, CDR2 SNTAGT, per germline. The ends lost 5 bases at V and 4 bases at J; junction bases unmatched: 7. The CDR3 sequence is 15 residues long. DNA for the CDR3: TGTGCCAGCAGTAAGGACCCGGGGGGCACCGGGGAGCTGTTTTTT. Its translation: CASSKDPGGTGELFF.

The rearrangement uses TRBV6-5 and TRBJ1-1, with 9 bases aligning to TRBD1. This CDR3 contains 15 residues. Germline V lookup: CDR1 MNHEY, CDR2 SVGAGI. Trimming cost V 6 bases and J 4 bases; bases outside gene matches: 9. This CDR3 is CASRWDRQGVTEAFF. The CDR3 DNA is TGTGCCAGCAGGTGGGATAGACAGGGGGTCACTGAAGCTTTCTTT.

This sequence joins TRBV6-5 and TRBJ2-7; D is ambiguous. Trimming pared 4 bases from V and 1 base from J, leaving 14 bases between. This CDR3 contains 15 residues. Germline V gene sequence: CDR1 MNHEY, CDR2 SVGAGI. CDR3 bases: TGTGCCAGCAGTTCAGAGCACCGCGGTTCCTACGAGCAGTACTTC. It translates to CASSSEHRGSYEQYF.

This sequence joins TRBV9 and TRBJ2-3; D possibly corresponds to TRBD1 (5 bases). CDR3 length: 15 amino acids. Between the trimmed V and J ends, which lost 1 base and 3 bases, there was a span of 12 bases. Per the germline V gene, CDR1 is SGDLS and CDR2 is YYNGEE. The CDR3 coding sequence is TGTGCCAGCAGCGTAAATAGGGGCGTTACAGATACGCAGTATTTT. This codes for CASSVNRGVTDTQYF. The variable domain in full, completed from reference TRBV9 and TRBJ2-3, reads DSGVTQTPKHLITATGQRVTLRCSPRSGDLSVYWYQQSLDQGLQFLIQYYNGEERAKGNILERFSAQQFPDLHSELNLSSLELGDSALYFCASSVNRGVTDTQYFGPGTRLTVL.

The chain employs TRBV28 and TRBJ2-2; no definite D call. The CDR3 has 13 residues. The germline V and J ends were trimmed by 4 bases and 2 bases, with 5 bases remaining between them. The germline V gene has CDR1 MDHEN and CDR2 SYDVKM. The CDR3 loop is CASSSPNTGELFF. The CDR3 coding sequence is TGTGCCAGCAGTTCCCCTAACACCGGGGAGCTGTTTTTT.

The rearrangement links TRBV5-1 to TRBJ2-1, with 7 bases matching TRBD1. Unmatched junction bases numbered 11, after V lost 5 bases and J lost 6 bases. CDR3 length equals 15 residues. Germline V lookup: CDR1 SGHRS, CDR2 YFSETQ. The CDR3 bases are TGCGCCAGCAGTCTCGTAGACAGGGTGGGCAATGAGCAGTTCTTC. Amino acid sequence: CASSLVDRVGNEQFF.

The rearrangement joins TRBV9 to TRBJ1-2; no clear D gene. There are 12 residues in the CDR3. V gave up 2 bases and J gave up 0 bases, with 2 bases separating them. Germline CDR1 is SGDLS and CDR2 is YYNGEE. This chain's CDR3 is CASSVTNYGYTF. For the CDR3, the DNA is TGTGCCAGCAGCGTCACTAACTATGGCTACACCTTC.

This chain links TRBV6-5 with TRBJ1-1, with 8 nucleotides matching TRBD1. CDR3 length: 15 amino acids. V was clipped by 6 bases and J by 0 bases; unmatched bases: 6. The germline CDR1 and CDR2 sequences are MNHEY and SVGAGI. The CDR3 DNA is TGTGCCAGCAGCGGACAGGGACTCATGAACACTGAAGCTTTCTTT. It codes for CASSGQGLMNTEAFF.

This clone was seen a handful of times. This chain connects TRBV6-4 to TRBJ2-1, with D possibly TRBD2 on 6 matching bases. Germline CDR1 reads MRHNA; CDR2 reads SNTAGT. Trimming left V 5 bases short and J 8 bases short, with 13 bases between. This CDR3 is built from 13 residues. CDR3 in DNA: TGTGCCAGCAGTCCACTGGAGGGCGATGAGCAGTTCTTC. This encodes CASSPLEGDEQFF.

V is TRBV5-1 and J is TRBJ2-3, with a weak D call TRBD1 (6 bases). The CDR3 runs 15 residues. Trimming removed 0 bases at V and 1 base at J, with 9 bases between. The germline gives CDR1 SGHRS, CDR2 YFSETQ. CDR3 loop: CASSLDRVGTDTQYF. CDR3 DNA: TGCGCCAGCAGCTTGGACAGGGTAGGCACAGATACGCAGTATTTT.

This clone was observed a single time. The DNA of the CDR3 is TGTGCCAGCAGGGGGGGACAGGGCGGATATGGCTACACCTTC. Protein sequence: CASRGGQGGYGYTF. The chain joins TRBV6-5 to TRBJ1-2, with 9 bases aligning to TRBD1. CDR3 length: 14 residues. Trimming removed 6 bases from V and 5 bases from J; junction bases left unmatched: 7. The germline gives CDR1 MNHEY, CDR2 SVGAGI.

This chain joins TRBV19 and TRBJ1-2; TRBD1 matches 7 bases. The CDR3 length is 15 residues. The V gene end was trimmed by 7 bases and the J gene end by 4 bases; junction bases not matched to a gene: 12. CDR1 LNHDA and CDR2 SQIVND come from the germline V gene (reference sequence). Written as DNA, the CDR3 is TGTGCCAGTACCCCATCCCCCTCAGGGGGCTATGGCTACACCTTC. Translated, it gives CASTPSPSGGYGYTF.

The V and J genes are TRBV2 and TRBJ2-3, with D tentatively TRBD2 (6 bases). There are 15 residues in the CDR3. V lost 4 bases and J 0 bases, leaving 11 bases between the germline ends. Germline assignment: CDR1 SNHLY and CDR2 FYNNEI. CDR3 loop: CASSGGVQSTDTQYF. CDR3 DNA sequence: TGTGCCAGCAGTGGGGGGGTACAGAGCACAGATACGCAGTATTTT.

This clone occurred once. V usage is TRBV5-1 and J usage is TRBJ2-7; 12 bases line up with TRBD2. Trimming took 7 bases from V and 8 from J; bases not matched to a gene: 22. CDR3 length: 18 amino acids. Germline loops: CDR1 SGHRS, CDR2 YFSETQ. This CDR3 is CASGYRGNVLAGGMKQYF. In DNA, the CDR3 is TGCGCCAGCGGATACAGGGGTAATGTACTAGCGGGAGGTATGAAGCAGTACTTC.

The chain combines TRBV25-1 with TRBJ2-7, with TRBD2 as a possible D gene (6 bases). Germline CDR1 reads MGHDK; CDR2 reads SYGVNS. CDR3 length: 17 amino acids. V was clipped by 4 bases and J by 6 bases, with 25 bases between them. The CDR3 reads CASSGRSEGTCQGEQYF. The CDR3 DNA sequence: TGTGCCAGCAGTGGTCGGTCGGAGGGAACTTGTCAGGGCGAGCAGTACTTC.

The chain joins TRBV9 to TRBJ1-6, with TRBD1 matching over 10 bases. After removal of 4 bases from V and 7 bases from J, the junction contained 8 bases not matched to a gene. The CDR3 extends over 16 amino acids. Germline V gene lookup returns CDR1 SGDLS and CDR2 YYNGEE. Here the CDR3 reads CASSLGQGTGNSPLHF. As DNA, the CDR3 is TGTGCCAGCAGCTTGGGACAGGGGACTGGGAATTCACCCCTCCACTTT.

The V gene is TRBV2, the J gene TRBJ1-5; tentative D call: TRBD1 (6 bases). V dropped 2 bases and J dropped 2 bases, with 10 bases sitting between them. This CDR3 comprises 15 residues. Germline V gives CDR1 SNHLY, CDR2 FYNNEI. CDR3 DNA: TGTGCCAGCAGTGAACTAAGACAGGGCAATCAGCCCCAGCATTTT. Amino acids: CASSELRQGNQPQHF.

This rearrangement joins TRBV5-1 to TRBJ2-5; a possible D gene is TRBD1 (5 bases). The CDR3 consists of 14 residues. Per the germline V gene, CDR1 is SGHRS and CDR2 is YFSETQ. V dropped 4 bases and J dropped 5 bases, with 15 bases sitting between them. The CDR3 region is CASSDLWGLETQYF. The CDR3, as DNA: TGCGCCAGCAGCGATCTTTGGGGCTTGGAGACCCAGTACTTC.

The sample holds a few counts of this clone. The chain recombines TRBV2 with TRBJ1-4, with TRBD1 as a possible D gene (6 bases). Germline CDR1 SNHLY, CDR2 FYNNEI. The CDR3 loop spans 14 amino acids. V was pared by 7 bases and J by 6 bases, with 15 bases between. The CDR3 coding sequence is TGTGCCAGCAAAAGGGGGGGTCTCTATGAAAAACTGTTTTTT. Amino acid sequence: CASKRGGLYEKLFF.

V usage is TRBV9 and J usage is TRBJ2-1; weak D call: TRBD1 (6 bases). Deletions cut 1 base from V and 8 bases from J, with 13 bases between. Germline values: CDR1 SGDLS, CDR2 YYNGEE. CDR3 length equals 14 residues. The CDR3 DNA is TGTGCCAGCAGCGTACTCACAGGGATCGATGAGCAGTTCTTC. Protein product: CASSVLTGIDEQFF. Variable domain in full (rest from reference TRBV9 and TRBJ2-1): DSGVTQTPKHLITATGQRVTLRCSPRSGDLSVYWYQQSLDQGLQFLIQYYNGEERAKGNILERFSAQQFPDLHSELNLSSLELGDSALYFCASSVLTGIDEQFFGPGTRLTVL.

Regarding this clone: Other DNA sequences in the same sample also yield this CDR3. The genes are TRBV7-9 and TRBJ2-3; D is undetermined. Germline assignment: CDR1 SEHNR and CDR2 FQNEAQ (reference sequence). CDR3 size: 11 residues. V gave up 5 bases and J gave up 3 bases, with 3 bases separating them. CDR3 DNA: TGTGCCAGCAGCCCGACAGATACGCAGTATTTT. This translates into CASSPTDTQYF. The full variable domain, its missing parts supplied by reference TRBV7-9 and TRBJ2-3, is DTGVSQNPRHKITKRGQNVTFRCDPISEHNRLYWYRQTLGQGPEFLTYFQNEAQLEKSRLLSDRFSAERPKGSFSTLEIQRTEQGDSAMYLCASSPTDTQYFGPGTRLTVL.

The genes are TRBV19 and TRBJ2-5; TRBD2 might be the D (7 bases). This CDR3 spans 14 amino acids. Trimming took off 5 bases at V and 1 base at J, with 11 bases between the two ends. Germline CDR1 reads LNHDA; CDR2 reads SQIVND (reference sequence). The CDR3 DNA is TGTGCCAGTAGTCCGGGGGGCAGCCAAGAGACCCAGTACTTC. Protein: CASSPGGSQETQYF.

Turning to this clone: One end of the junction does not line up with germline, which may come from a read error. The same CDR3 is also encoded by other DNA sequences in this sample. The CDR3 DNA is TGTGCCAGCAGTTACAGGGACAGAGACAATTCCCCCCTCCACTTT. It specifies CASSYRDRDNSPLHF. This chain links TRBV6-5 with TRBJ1-6, with 7 bases lining up with TRBD1. This CDR3 is built from 15 residues. The germline CDR1 and CDR2 sequences are MNHEY and SVGAGI.

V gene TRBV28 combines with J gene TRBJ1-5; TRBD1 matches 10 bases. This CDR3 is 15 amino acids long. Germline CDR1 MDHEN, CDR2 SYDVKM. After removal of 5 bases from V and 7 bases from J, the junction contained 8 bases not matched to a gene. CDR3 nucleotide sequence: TGTGCCAGCAGTAAGACAGGGGGCGCGCAGCAGCCCCAGCATTTT. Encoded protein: CASSKTGGAQQPQHF. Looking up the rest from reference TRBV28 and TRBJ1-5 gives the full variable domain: DVKVTQSSRYLVKRTGEKVFLECVQDMDHENMFWYRQDPGLGLRLIYFSYDVKMKEKGDIPEGYSVSREKKERFSLILESASTNQTSMYLCASSKTGGAQQPQHFGDGTRLSIL.